This is a list of T cell receptor beta chains from one sample in a study of technical replicates of blood from a few donors. TCRdb's copy holds only in-frame clones and misses some; the assay was immunoSEQ multiplex PCR. The sample consists of approximately 79,000 clones, over 90% of them appearing once. Input material: T cells isolated from PBMCs. All receptors come from a human donor in good health. The CDR3 runs from the conserved cysteine through the conserved F or W. The D gene is left open where the match is weak. Expanded clones get a size class; other rows say once, few or many, or leave the size out.

v_call: TRBV11-3; d_call: .; j_call: TRBJ2-5; clone_size: .; cdr3_aa: CASSPGAVQTQYF; cdr3_nt: TGTGCCAGCAGCCCAGGGGCAGTGCAGACCCAGTACTTC
v_call: TRBV30; d_call: TRBD1; j_call: TRBJ2-7; clone_size: .; cdr3_aa: CAWSVGTGWEQYF; cdr3_nt: TGTGCCTGGAGTGTTGGGACAGGTTGGGAGCAGTACTTC
v_call: TRBV27; d_call: .; j_call: TRBJ1-3; clone_size: .; cdr3_aa: CASGTNRGGNTIYF; cdr3_nt: TGTGCCAGCGGTACTAACCGAGGAGGAAACACCATATATTTT
v_call: TRBV19; d_call: .; j_call: TRBJ2-2; clone_size: .; cdr3_aa: CASSIAPYEVNTGELFF; cdr3_nt: TGTGCCAGTAGTATAGCCCCCTATGAGGTGAACACCGGGGAGCTGTTTTTT
v_call: TRBV28; d_call: TRBD1; j_call: TRBJ1-2; clone_size: .; cdr3_aa: CASRTGTGGVYGYTF; cdr3_nt: TGTGCCAGCAGAACCGGGACAGGGGGTGTCTATGGCTACACCTTC
v_call: TRBV23-1; d_call: .; j_call: TRBJ2-7; clone_size: .; cdr3_aa: CASSLPGTASYEQYF; cdr3_nt: TGCGCCAGCAGTCTGCCAGGAACAGCATCCTACGAGCAGTACTTC
v_call: TRBV7-8; d_call: TRBD2; j_call: TRBJ2-7; clone_size: once; cdr3_aa: CASSGSGANYEQYF; cdr3_nt: TGTGCCAGCAGCGGTAGCGGGGCGAACTACGAGCAGTACTTC
v_call: TRBV19; d_call: .; j_call: TRBJ2-1; clone_size: .; cdr3_aa: CASSLSTSSYNEQFF; cdr3_nt: TGTGCCAGTAGTCTCTCTACCTCCTCCTACAATGAGCAGTTCTTC
v_call: TRBV2; d_call: TRBD2; j_call: TRBJ2-7; clone_size: once; cdr3_aa: CASRGGSGSSYEQYF; cdr3_nt: TGTGCCAGCAGGGGGGGGAGCGGGAGCTCCTACGAGCAGTACTTC
v_call: TRBV19; d_call: .; j_call: TRBJ2-7; clone_size: .; cdr3_aa: CASSTTGTAYEQYF; cdr3_nt: TGTGCCAGTAGTACAACAGGGACGGCCTACGAGCAGTACTTC
v_call: TRBV6-5; d_call: .; j_call: TRBJ1-2; clone_size: once; cdr3_aa: CASSYYQGGYTF; cdr3_nt: TGTGCCAGCAGTTACTATCAGGGTGGCTACACCTTC
v_call: TRBV5-1; d_call: .; j_call: TRBJ2-1; clone_size: .; cdr3_aa: CASSLDGSSYNEQFF; cdr3_nt: TGCGCCAGCAGCTTGGATGGGAGCTCCTACAATGAGCAGTTCTTC
v_call: TRBV11-2; d_call: .; j_call: TRBJ2-7; clone_size: .; cdr3_aa: CASSPLQGYDEQYF; cdr3_nt: TGTGCCAGCAGCCCCCTACAGGGCTACGACGAGCAGTACTTC
v_call: TRBV18; d_call: .; j_call: TRBJ1-1; clone_size: once; cdr3_aa: CASQMEVSAEAFF; cdr3_nt: TGTGCCAGCCAAATGGAGGTAAGCGCTGAAGCTTTCTTT
v_call: TRBV7-9; d_call: TRBD1; j_call: TRBJ2-6; clone_size: .; cdr3_aa: CASSQGAGGANVLTF; cdr3_nt: TGTGCCAGCAGCCAGGGGGCTGGCGGGGCCAACGTCCTGACTTTC
v_call: TRBV5-1; d_call: TRBD2; j_call: TRBJ2-1; clone_size: .; cdr3_aa: CASGREIYNEQFF; cdr3_nt: TGCGCCAGCGGGCGGGAGATCTACAATGAGCAGTTCTTC
v_call: TRBV11-2; d_call: .; j_call: TRBJ1-1; clone_size: .; cdr3_aa: CASSLVFRNTEAFF; cdr3_nt: TGTGCCAGCAGCTTAGTGTTCAGGAACACTGAAGCTTTCTTT
v_call: TRBV2; d_call: .; j_call: TRBJ2-7; clone_size: .; cdr3_aa: CASFPPSLNAAGYEQYF; cdr3_nt: TGTGCCAGCTTCCCTCCCTCCCTCAACGCGGCCGGCTACGAGCAGTACTTC
v_call: TRBV7-9; d_call: .; j_call: TRBJ2-5; clone_size: .; cdr3_aa: CASSDFQETQYF; cdr3_nt: TGTGCCAGCAGCGACTTCCAAGAGACCCAGTACTTC
v_call: TRBV4-3; d_call: TRBD2; j_call: TRBJ2-5; clone_size: .; cdr3_aa: CASSQGLAGEETQYF; cdr3_nt: TGCGCCAGCAGCCAAGGCCTAGCGGGAGAAGAGACCCAGTACTTC
v_call: TRBV30; d_call: .; j_call: TRBJ2-2; clone_size: .; cdr3_aa: CAWIRLAGELFF; cdr3_nt: TGTGCCTGGATCCGACTAGCCGGGGAGCTGTTTTTT
v_call: TRBV30; d_call: .; j_call: TRBJ1-3; clone_size: .; cdr3_aa: CAWTPGMSGNTIYF; cdr3_nt: TGTGCCTGGACGCCAGGGATGTCTGGAAACACCATATATTTT
v_call: TRBV7-3; d_call: TRBD1; j_call: TRBJ2-1; clone_size: .; cdr3_aa: CASSESGQHNEQFF; cdr3_nt: TGTGCCAGCAGCGAATCGGGACAGCACAATGAGCAGTTCTTC
v_call: TRBV30; d_call: .; j_call: TRBJ1-2; clone_size: .; cdr3_aa: CAGNLGGGYTF; cdr3_nt: TGTGCCGGAAACCTAGGGGGAGGCTACACCTTC
v_call: TRBV7-8; d_call: .; j_call: TRBJ1-1; clone_size: .; cdr3_aa: CAASTYRENTEAFF; cdr3_nt: TGTGCCGCATCCACTTACAGGGAGAACACTGAAGCTTTCTTT
v_call: TRBV19; d_call: TRBD2; j_call: TRBJ2-7; clone_size: .; cdr3_aa: CASSLSGSPTFYEQYF; cdr3_nt: TGTGCCAGTAGTCTTAGCGGGAGCCCTACCTTCTACGAGCAGTACTTC
v_call: TRBV7-3; d_call: .; j_call: TRBJ1-3; clone_size: .; cdr3_aa: CASSLTSGSGNTIYF; cdr3_nt: TGTGCCAGCAGCTTAACTTCTGGGAGTGGAAACACCATATATTTT
v_call: TRBV15; d_call: .; j_call: TRBJ1-3; clone_size: .; cdr3_aa: CATRYSSGNTIYF; cdr3_nt: TGTGCCACCAGATACAGCTCTGGAAACACCATATATTTT
v_call: TRBV5-1; d_call: .; j_call: TRBJ1-2; clone_size: .; cdr3_aa: CASSLTGGSTYGYTF; cdr3_nt: TGCGCCAGCAGCTTGACTGGCGGATCAACTTATGGCTACACCTTC
v_call: TRBV6-1; d_call: .; j_call: TRBJ1-5; clone_size: .; cdr3_aa: CASSSIQGQPQHF; cdr3_nt: TGTGCCAGCAGTTCGATCCAGGGACAGCCCCAGCATTTT
v_call: TRBV2; d_call: TRBD1; j_call: TRBJ2-7; clone_size: few; cdr3_aa: CASSVGTGPYEQYF; cdr3_nt: TGTGCCAGCAGCGTAGGGACAGGCCCCTACGAGCAGTACTTC
v_call: TRBV6-5; d_call: TRBD2; j_call: TRBJ2-1; clone_size: .; cdr3_aa: CASHLAGDNEQFF; cdr3_nt: TGTGCCAGCCACTTGGCGGGAGACAATGAGCAGTTCTTC
v_call: TRBV27; d_call: TRBD1; j_call: TRBJ2-7; clone_size: .; cdr3_aa: CASRTTGGYEQYF; cdr3_nt: TGTGCCAGCAGGACGACAGGGGGCTACGAGCAGTACTTC
v_call: TRBV2; d_call: TRBD1; j_call: TRBJ2-4; clone_size: .; cdr3_aa: CASSETGQGATKNIQYF; cdr3_nt: TGTGCCAGCAGTGAAACGGGACAGGGGGCGACCAAAAACATTCAGTACTTC
v_call: TRBV7-9; d_call: TRBD1; j_call: TRBJ2-5; clone_size: .; cdr3_aa: CASSLIGTGMETQYF; cdr3_nt: TGTGCCAGCAGCCTGATCGGGACAGGGATGGAGACCCAGTACTTC
v_call: TRBV29-1; d_call: TRBD1; j_call: TRBJ1-1; clone_size: few; cdr3_aa: CSVEDRSNTEAFF; cdr3_nt: TGCAGCGTGGAGGACAGGTCCAACACTGAAGCTTTCTTT
v_call: TRBV6-5; d_call: TRBD1; j_call: TRBJ1-4; clone_size: .; cdr3_aa: CASRPLGQGVEKLFF; cdr3_nt: TGTGCCAGCAGACCCCTGGGACAGGGGGTTGAAAAACTGTTTTTT
v_call: TRBV29-1; d_call: .; j_call: TRBJ1-2; clone_size: .; cdr3_aa: CSVWGPNGYTF; cdr3_nt: TGCAGCGTTTGGGGGCCGAATGGCTACACCTTC
v_call: TRBV7-3; d_call: TRBD1; j_call: TRBJ1-1; clone_size: .; cdr3_aa: CASSLTGTGLSEAFF; cdr3_nt: TGTGCCAGCAGCTTAACCGGGACAGGGCTTTCGGAAGCTTTCTTT
v_call: TRBV7-9; d_call: TRBD1; j_call: TRBJ1-2; clone_size: .; cdr3_aa: CASSQGTVDGYTF; cdr3_nt: TGTGCCAGCAGCCAGGGGACAGTCGACGGCTACACCTTC
v_call: TRBV5-1; d_call: .; j_call: TRBJ2-3; clone_size: .; cdr3_aa: CASQSLGISDTQYF; cdr3_nt: TGCGCCAGCCAGTCACTAGGGATTTCGGATACGCAGTATTTT
v_call: TRBV5-1; d_call: .; j_call: TRBJ2-7; clone_size: .; cdr3_aa: CASSVQDYPYEQYF; cdr3_nt: TGCGCCAGCAGCGTACAGGATTACCCCTACGAGCAGTACTTC
v_call: TRBV19; d_call: TRBD2; j_call: TRBJ2-7; clone_size: .; cdr3_aa: CASSILAGDYEQYF; cdr3_nt: TGTGCCAGTAGTATACTAGCGGGAGACTACGAGCAGTACTTC
v_call: TRBV2; d_call: TRBD2; j_call: TRBJ2-3; clone_size: .; cdr3_aa: CASSERASGVTDTQYF; cdr3_nt: TGTGCCAGCAGTGAAAGGGCTAGCGGCGTGACGGATACGCAGTATTTT
v_call: TRBV29-1; d_call: TRBD1; j_call: TRBJ1-3; clone_size: .; cdr3_aa: CSARTGTGYGNTIYF; cdr3_nt: TGCAGCGCTAGGACCGGGACAGGGTATGGAAACACCATATATTTT
v_call: TRBV19; d_call: TRBD1; j_call: TRBJ1-1; clone_size: .; cdr3_aa: CASQGQPNTEAFF; cdr3_nt: TGTGCCAGTCAGGGACAGCCGAACACTGAAGCTTTCTTT
v_call: TRBV18; d_call: TRBD2; j_call: TRBJ2-2; clone_size: .; cdr3_aa: CASSTIAGSTGELFF; cdr3_nt: TGTGCCAGCTCTACTATAGCGGGATCAACCGGGGAGCTGTTTTTT
v_call: TRBV28; d_call: TRBD1; j_call: TRBJ2-5; clone_size: .; cdr3_aa: CASSTGTGRTQYF; cdr3_nt: TGTGCCAGCAGTACCGGGACAGGGAGAACCCAGTACTTC
v_call: TRBV28; d_call: .; j_call: TRBJ2-7; clone_size: .; cdr3_aa: CASSLERYF; cdr3_nt: TGTGCCAGCAGTCTAGAGCGGTACTTC
v_call: TRBV28; d_call: .; j_call: TRBJ1-1; clone_size: .; cdr3_aa: CASSSPFNTEAFF; cdr3_nt: TGTGCCAGCAGTTCCCCTTTTAACACTGAAGCTTTCTTT